The rows below give T cell receptor beta chains drawn from one sample of a study of blood T cells in healthy people across ages. TCRdb used MiXCR to reprocess the 5' RACE reads, holding one entry per CDR3 protein. The sample records hundreds of thousands of distinct CDR3 sequences, roughly 20% being singletons. What was sequenced was blood. These receptors all come from a man aged 65-85 years in good health. CDR3s include the opening cysteine and the closing phenylalanine or tryptophan. The order of the fields is D gene, J gene, V gene, clone size, CDR3 protein, CDR3 DNA. D genes are given only for firm matches. Clone size is not always given. Where it is, it says once, few, many or a class for expanded clones.

-	TRBJ1-2	TRBV5-1	few	CASSSTGKDGYTF	TGCGCCAGCAGCTCCACAGGGAAGGATGGCTACACCTTC
-	TRBJ2-1	TRBV9	-	CASSEAEYEANEQFF	TGTGCCAGCAGCGAGGCGGAGTACGAAGCCAATGAGCAGTTCTTC
TRBD1	TRBJ1-2	TRBV25-1	few	CASSDSWTGDGGYTF	TGTGCCAGCAGTGACTCCTGGACAGGGGATGGTGGCTACACCTTC
TRBD2	TRBJ2-1	TRBV13	-	CASSGGSGRNYEQFF	TGTGCCAGCAGCGGCGGTAGCGGGAGAAATTATGAGCAGTTCTTC
TRBD2	TRBJ2-3	TRBV20-1	few	CSATGTSGASTDTQYF	TGCAGTGCTACCGGGACTAGCGGAGCTAGCACAGATACGCAGTATTTT
TRBD1	TRBJ2-5	TRBV7-2	-	CASSLVNRGGETQYF	TGTGCCAGCAGCTTAGTTAACAGGGGCGGGGAGACCCAGTACTTC
-	TRBJ2-6	TRBV2	few	CASSDFSGANVLTF	TGTGCCAGCAGTGACTTCTCTGGGGCCAACGTCCTGACTTTC
TRBD1	TRBJ2-7	TRBV24-1	-	CVPPGTGDYEQYF	TGTGTCCCCCCGGGGACAGGAGATTACGAGCAGTACTTC
TRBD2	TRBJ2-1	TRBV28	many	CASSPRAKRELDEQFF	TGTGCCAGCAGTCCACGTGCGAAGCGGGAGCTCGATGAGCAGTTCTTC
TRBD1	TRBJ1-2	TRBV29-1	-	CSVEDQQGARGYTF	TGCAGCGTTGAAGATCAACAGGGGGCGCGCGGCTACACCTTC
TRBD2	TRBJ2-3	TRBV10-3	few	CAIGELAPSTDTQYF	TGTGCCATCGGGGAACTAGCGCCCAGCACAGATACGCAGTATTTT
-	TRBJ1-2	TRBV7-8	few	CASSPRTAVGGYTF	TGTGCCAGCAGCCCGCGGACAGCCGTGGGTGGCTACACCTTC
-	TRBJ2-7	TRBV11-2	few	CASSAPGTSSYEQYF	TGTGCCAGCAGCGCTCCCGGGACGAGCTCCTACGAGCAGTACTTC
-	TRBJ2-1	TRBV20-1	-	CSASRGAGGEQFF	TGCAGTGCTAGTAGGGGCGCAGGAGGTGAGCAGTTCTTC
-	TRBJ1-2	TRBV27	few	CASRVWCYTF	TGTGCCAGCAGGGTTTGGTGCTACACCTTC
TRBD2	TRBJ2-5	TRBV10-3	-	CAISTGLTQETQYF	TGTGCCATCAGCACGGGACTAACGCAAGAGACCCAGTACTTC
-	TRBJ2-5	TRBV5-1	many	CASSLEGRQETQYF	TGCGCCAGCAGCTTGGAGGGCCGACAAGAGACCCAGTACTTC
TRBD1	TRBJ2-7	TRBV20-1	few	CSARVAGTGNEQYF	TGCAGTGCTAGAGTGGCCGGGACAGGGAACGAGCAGTACTTC
-	TRBJ2-1	TRBV20-1	few	CSAWGGTPTNEQFF	TGCAGTGCCTGGGGGGGGACACCTACAAATGAGCAGTTCTTC
TRBD2	TRBJ2-7	TRBV20-1	few	CSARPGRTSGSYEQYF	TGCAGTGCTAGACCGGGCCGGACTAGCGGGAGTTACGAGCAGTACTTC
TRBD1	TRBJ2-5	TRBV2	-	CASRLDRGYQETQYF	TGTGCCAGCAGACTGGACAGGGGGTACCAAGAGACCCAGTACTTC
TRBD2	TRBJ2-7	TRBV5-1	-	CASSFTGGSLEQYF	TGCGCCAGCAGCTTCACGGGGGGGTCTCTGGAGCAGTACTTC
-	TRBJ1-2	TRBV29-1	-	CSVEKAAERGYTF	TGCAGCGTTGAAAAGGCGGCAGAGCGTGGCTACACCTTC
-	TRBJ2-3	TRBV5-1	-	CASSFESTQYF	TGCGCCAGCAGCTTTGAAAGTACGCAGTATTTT
-	TRBJ2-1	TRBV6-4	few	CASSETDNNNEQFF	TGTGCCAGCAGTGAGACGGACAATAACAATGAGCAGTTCTTC
-	TRBJ2-7	TRBV7-8	-	CASSTRSGTQYF	TGTGCCAGCAGCACGCGGTCCGGGACTCAGTACTTC
TRBD1	TRBJ2-3	TRBV11-3	few	CASSHGTASSTDTQYF	TGTGCCAGCAGCCACGGGACAGCATCTAGCACAGATACGCAGTATTTT
TRBD2	TRBJ2-7	TRBV11-2	once	CASSRKLGSGRWGDSDEQYF	TGTGCCAGCAGCCGTAAACTGGGGAGCGGGAGATGGGGGGACTCTGACGAGCAGTACTTC
-	TRBJ1-2	TRBV6-1	-	CASSELYDPNYGYTF	TGTGCCAGCAGTGAACTCTATGATCCTAACTATGGCTACACCTTC
TRBD1	TRBJ2-7	TRBV25-1	-	CASSEPLRTGGSYEQYF	TGTGCCAGCAGTGAGCCCCTCCGGACAGGGGGGTCCTACGAGCAGTACTTC
-	TRBJ2-3	TRBV5-1	-	CASSLLHSGSTDTQYF	TGCGCCAGCAGCTTGCTGCATTCGGGATCCACAGATACGCAGTATTTT
-	TRBJ1-5	TRBV5-1	many	CASSLGVNQPQHF	TGTGCCAGCAGCCTGGGAGTCAATCAGCCCCAGCATTTT
TRBD2	TRBJ2-1	TRBV7-2	-	CASSLVGLVLFF	TGTGCCAGCAGCTTAGTAGGACTAGTGCTGTTCTTC
TRBD1	TRBJ1-2	TRBV5-6	many	CASSLAGTGNYGYTF	TGTGCCAGCAGCTTGGCGGGGACAGGAAACTATGGCTACACCTTC
-	TRBJ1-2	TRBV20-1	-	CSARISDGYYGYTF	TGCAGTGCTAGAATCTCGGACGGATACTATGGCTACACCTTC
-	TRBJ2-1	TRBV20-1	-	CSARDLGGPKNEQFF	TGCAGTGCTAGGGATCTAGGGGGTCCGAAGAATGAGCAGTTCTTC
TRBD1	TRBJ1-1	TRBV5-5	-	CASSLQFRGTAPGTEAFF	TGTGCCAGCAGCTTGCAGTTCAGGGGGACCGCTCCGGGCACTGAAGCTTTCTTT
TRBD2	TRBJ2-1	TRBV7-2	many	CASTQRGGRYNEQFF	TGTGCCAGCACCCAACGCGGGGGGCGTTACAATGAGCAGTTCTTC
-	TRBJ2-1	TRBV29-1	-	CSVQEGGYNEQFF	TGCAGCGTACAGGAGGGAGGTTACAATGAGCAGTTCTTC
-	TRBJ2-7	TRBV15	few	CATREPSSVEQYF	TGTGCCACCAGGGAGCCTAGCTCGGTTGAGCAGTACTTC
TRBD2	TRBJ2-3	TRBV28	-	CASSVTSGSKDTQYF	TGTGCCAGCAGTGTGACTAGCGGGAGTAAGGATACGCAGTATTTT
-	TRBJ2-2	TRBV3-1	many	CASSQDPGTGELFF	TGCGCCAGCAGCCAAGATCCGGGAACCGGGGAGCTGTTTTTT
-	TRBJ2-7	TRBV7-8	many	CASSSNLGAPGEQYF	TGTGCCAGCAGCTCAAACTTAGGGGCCCCGGGCGAGCAGTACTTC
TRBD1	TRBJ2-1	TRBV7-2	-	CASSSGTALPEQFF	TGTGCCAGCAGCTCGGGGACAGCCCTCCCTGAGCAGTTCTTC
TRBD2	TRBJ2-1	TRBV5-1	many	CASSLGLAAYNEQFF	TGCGCCAGCAGCTTGGGACTAGCGGCGTACAATGAGCAGTTCTTC